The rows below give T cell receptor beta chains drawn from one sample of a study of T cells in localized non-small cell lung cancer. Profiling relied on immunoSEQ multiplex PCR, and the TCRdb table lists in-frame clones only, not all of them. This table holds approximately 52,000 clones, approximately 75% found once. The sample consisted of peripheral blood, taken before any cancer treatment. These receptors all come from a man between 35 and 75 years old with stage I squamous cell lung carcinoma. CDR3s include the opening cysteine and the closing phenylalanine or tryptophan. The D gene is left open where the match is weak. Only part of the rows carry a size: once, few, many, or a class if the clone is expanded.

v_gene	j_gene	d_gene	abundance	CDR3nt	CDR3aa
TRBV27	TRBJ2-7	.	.	TGTGCCAGCAGTCCCTACGGACAGTACGAGCAGTACTTC	CASSPYGQYEQYF
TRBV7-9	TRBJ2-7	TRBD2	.	TGTGCCAGCAGCTGGGGGGAGGGGCAGTACTTC	CASSWGEGQYF
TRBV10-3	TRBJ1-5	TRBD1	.	TGTGCCAGCGGGACAGCTGGCCAGCCCCAGCATTTT	CASGTAGQPQHF
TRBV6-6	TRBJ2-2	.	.	TGTGCCAGCGGGGCAGGCCCGACCGGGGAGCTGTTTTTT	CASGAGPTGELFF
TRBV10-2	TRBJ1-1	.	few	TGCGCCAGCAGTGAGCAGGAGATAGTCGCTGAAGCTTTCTTT	CASSEQEIVAEAFF
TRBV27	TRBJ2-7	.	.	TGTGCCAGCAGTTTAGGTCCAGGGTGGTACGAGCAGTACTTC	CASSLGPGWYEQYF
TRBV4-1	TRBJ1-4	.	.	TGCGCCAGCAGCCAAGGCAGGGGAGGGTATTCTCCCCAAACAACTAATGAAAAACTGTTTTTT	CASSQGRGGYSPQTTNEKLFF
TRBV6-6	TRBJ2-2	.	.	TGTGCCAGCAGAACGGGGGGCGCGAACACCGGGGAGCTGTTTTTT	CASRTGGANTGELFF
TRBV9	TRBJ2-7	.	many	TGTGCCAGCAGCGTGGAGGCCAAGGGCACCTACGAGCAGTACTTC	CASSVEAKGTYEQYF
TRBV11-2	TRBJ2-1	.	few	TGCGCCAGCAGCCCCGGCAGGGGGGGCCTCTACAATGAGCAGTTCTTC	CASSPGRGGLYNEQFF
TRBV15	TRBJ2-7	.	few	TGTGCCACCAGCAGAATGTCGCACGGGGGAGGAGGCGAGCAGTACTTC	CATSRMSHGGGGEQYF
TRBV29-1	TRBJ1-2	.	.	TGCAGCGTTCCAGAGCAGCCCCTCGGCCATGGCTACACCTTC	CSVPEQPLGHGYTF
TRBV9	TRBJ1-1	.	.	TGTGCCAGCAGCCCGACGACCAAGAACACTGAAGCTTTCTTT	CASSPTTKNTEAFF
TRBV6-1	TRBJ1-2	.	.	TGTGCCAGCAGACCGGCCAGGCTATATGGCTACACCTTC	CASRPARLYGYTF
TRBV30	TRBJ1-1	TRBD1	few	TGTGCCCGAGCAAAAAGACAGGGCCGGGCTTTCTTT	CARAKRQGRAFF
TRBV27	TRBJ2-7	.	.	TGTGCCACCTTCACAGGGCCCTGGGGCGAGCAGTACTTC	CATFTGPWGEQYF